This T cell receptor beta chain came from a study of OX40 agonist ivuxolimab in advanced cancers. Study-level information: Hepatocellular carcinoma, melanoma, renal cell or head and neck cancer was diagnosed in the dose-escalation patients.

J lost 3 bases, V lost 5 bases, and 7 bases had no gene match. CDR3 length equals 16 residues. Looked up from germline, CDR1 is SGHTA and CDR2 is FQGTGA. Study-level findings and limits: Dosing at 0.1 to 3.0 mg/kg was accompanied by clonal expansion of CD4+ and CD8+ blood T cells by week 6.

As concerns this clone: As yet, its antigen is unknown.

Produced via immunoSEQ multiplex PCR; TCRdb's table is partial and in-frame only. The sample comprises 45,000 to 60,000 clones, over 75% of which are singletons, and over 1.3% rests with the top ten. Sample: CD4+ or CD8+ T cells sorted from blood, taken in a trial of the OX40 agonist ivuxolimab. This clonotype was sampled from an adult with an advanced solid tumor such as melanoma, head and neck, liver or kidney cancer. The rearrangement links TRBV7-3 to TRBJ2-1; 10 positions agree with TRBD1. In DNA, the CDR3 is TGTGCCAGCAGCCCGGGGGACAGGGGCCGCTACAATGAGCAGTTCTTC. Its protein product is CASSPGDRGRYNEQFF.